Reported below is one T cell receptor (beta chain). What this receptor recognizes is not known. No much larger clone exists at a distance of one base, and base qualities are not known. V is shortened by 3 bases, J by 6 bases, and the region joining them spans 9 bases. The cysteine opens and the phenylalanine closes a CDR3 of 12 amino acids. This entry keeps only the CDR3 DNA: 36 bases, framed from base 1. The data originate from a study of glioma-infiltrating T cells (dated by TCRdb to 2016 to 2017). A note on the overall study: Glioma tissue, non-neoplastic brain tissue and matched peripheral blood mononuclear cells were used as sources from which TCR alpha- and beta-chain repertoires were sequenced. To measure divergence between tissue and blood T-cell populations, each tissue-infiltrating repertoire was compared with the peripheral blood repertoire of the same patient. Three low-grade glioma patients, seven to nine primary glioblastoma patients, and three non-glioma patients who contributed non-neoplastic brain tissue made up the paired cohort. Study-wide conclusions, independent of this receptor: Very few CDR3 sequences were found to be shared between tissue and blood, and this scarcity was attributed to high CDR3 diversity and limited sampling. In non-neoplastic patients, VJ-independent divergence between tissue and blood fell below expectation, whereas in all gliomas, and especially in low-grade gliomas, the divergence rose above expectation. Group comparisons were based on small numbers of patients: three non-neoplastic, three low-grade glioma and 7 to 9 glioblastoma patients.

The iRepertoire nested amplicon-rescue multiplex PCR (arm-PCR) platform was used to amplify TCR alpha and beta CDR3 regions from RNA. The input for one-step reverse transcription and amplification was roughly 85-400 ng of tissue mRNA or PBMC total RNA. Following bead purification, Illumina adapters were added by a secondary multiplex PCR, and the libraries were gel-purified between 200 and 400 bp. Libraries carried internal 6-nucleotide barcodes used for demultiplexing. Sequencing of the libraries was done on an Illumina MiSeq using 2x220 or 2x250 nucleotide paired-end reads. The authors' analysis ran thus. Paired reads were merged using FLASH 1.2.11 and aligned with BWA-MEM to the GRCh37 human genome, and TRA and TRB reads were then extracted. For V and J assignment, an IMGT-derived reference of cassette sequences and CDR3 motifs that included pseudogenes was used. Reads were translated in three frames, and productive CDR3s were defined by a C…FGXG motif without stop codons. A clonotype was defined as a unique combination of a V-J cassette pair and a CDR3 amino acid sequence. Filtering of reads was based on Hamming distance, with the threshold set by the sequence error rate of each sample in mapped regions. TCRdb reprocessing: public reads trimmed at Q25 with fastp, clones called with MiXCR, in-frame beta chains kept. Identical CDR3 protein sequences are pooled into one entry, listed with their most common genes and DNA. The V and J calls, along with clone size, are taken from TCRdb and not from the paper's own processing. The sample includes approximately 90,000 distinct CDR3 sequences, with roughly 23% observed a single time. More than 6.5% of the sample comes from the top ten.

Sequencing used glioma tissue, nonneoplastic brain tissue, or PBMCs (not recorded which). The TCR originated in a human donor with low-grade glioma or glioblastoma, undergoing nonglioma brain surgery, or in good health (not recorded which). Recombination linked TRBV12-3 or TRBV12-4 to TRBJ2-7; the D gene lacks a confident call. The CDR3 corresponds to CASSFHLGEQYF. DNA sequence: TGTGCCAGCAGTTTCCACCTCGGCGAGCAGTACTTC.